The 16 T cell receptor beta chains below were found in one sample sequenced in a study of T cell repertoires in cytomegalovirus infection. TCRdb used MiXCR to reprocess the reads, holding one entry per CDR3 protein. The profile shows 200,000 to 300,000 distinct CDR3 sequences, roughly 10% of them singletons. The specimen was PBMCs. The receptors were sampled from a human donor in good health (CMV status not recorded). Some clones in this sample may be carry-over from other donors' samples.

This clonotype was seen at least ten times. The J gene is TRBJ2-3, the V gene TRBV7-9; the match to TRBD1 covers 11 bases. CDR3 size: 18 residues. Germline CDR1 reads SEHNR; CDR2 reads FQNEAQ (reference sequence). The trim removed 1 base at V and 2 bases at J, leaving 8 bases unmatched. DNA for the CDR3: TGTGCCAGCAGCTTAGGCTGGGGGACAGGGGGTCTCACAGATACGCAGTATTTT. This sequence encodes CASSLGWGTGGLTDTQYF.

At least ten counts were recorded for this clonotype. The CDR3 is CASSSLGTAKAFF. The CDR3 DNA reads as TGTGCCAGCAGCTCACTAGGGACAGCGAAAGCTTTCTTT. The chain combines TRBV7-8 with TRBJ1-1; 7 positions agree with TRBD1. This CDR3 region has 13 residues. Losses at the gene ends were 4 bases for V and 9 bases for J; bases not matched to a gene: 8. In germline, CDR1 is SGHVS, CDR2 FQNEAQ.

The chain uses TRBV29-1 and TRBJ2-6; D is unresolved. V was trimmed by 6 bases and J by 0 bases, leaving 12 bases between them. The CDR3 length is 15 residues. CDR1 and CDR2 (germline): SQVTM, ANQGSEA. In DNA, the CDR3 is TGCAGCGTCGGCCCACGAAGCTCTGGGGCCAACGTCCTGACTTTC. This translates into CSVGPRSSGANVLTF.

This clonotype was observed once. V gene TRBV7-2 combines with J gene TRBJ1-2, with D maybe TRBD1 (5 bases). The germline gives CDR1 SGHTA, CDR2 FQGNSA. The V end was cut by 5 bases, the J end by 3 bases, with 13 bases between. The CDR3 sequence is 14 residues long. CDR3 in amino acids: CASSTGPSDYGYTF. Here the CDR3 DNA reads TGTGCCAGCAGCACGGGACCTTCGGACTATGGCTACACCTTC.

This clonotype was detected many times. The chain joins TRBV7-2 to TRBJ2-5, with 10 bases lining up with TRBD2. V lost 3 bases, J lost 5 bases, and 6 bases stayed unmatched. This CDR3 comprises 15 residues. The germline CDR1 and CDR2 sequences are SGHTA and FQGNSA. The CDR3 protein is CASSFRASGSETQYF. The CDR3 coding sequence is TGTGCCAGCAGCTTCCGGGCTAGCGGGAGTGAGACCCAGTACTTC.

In this sample, this clonotype turned up many times. The CDR3 bases are TGTGCCAGCAGTCAGGCCAGTCGGACCGGGGAGCTGTTTTTT. The encoded protein is CASSQASRTGELFF. The chain is built from TRBV12-3 or TRBV12-4 and TRBJ2-2; D gene ambiguous. The ends were cut back, 5 bases at V and 5 bases at J, with 12 bases in the middle. The CDR3 spans 14 residues.

This clonotype was seen ten or more times. This chain joins TRBV7-2 and TRBJ2-7, with a weak D call TRBD1 (6 bases). Trimming removed 4 bases from V and 4 bases from J, with 14 bases in between. This CDR3 has 14 residues. Germline CDR1 is SGHTA and CDR2 is FQGNSA. The CDR3 coding sequence is TGTGCCAGCAGCTCGCGGACAGAGAGGTACGAGCAGTACTTC. As protein: CASSSRTERYEQYF.

This clonotype occurred many times. The chain recombines TRBV7-2 with TRBJ2-4, with TRBD1 identical over 8 bases. CDR1 SGHTA and CDR2 FQGNSA come from the germline V gene. This CDR3 comprises 13 residues. Germline trimming cut 1 base from V and 9 bases from J; bases unmatched to any gene: 2. CDR3 sequence: CASSLDRGAIQYF. In DNA form, the CDR3 reads TGTGCCAGCAGCTTAGACAGGGGGGCCATTCAGTACTTC. Full variable domain (remainder filled in from reference TRBV7-2 and TRBJ2-4): GAGVSQSPSNKVTEKGKDVELRCDPISGHTALYWYRQSLGQGLEFLIYFQGNSAPDKSGLPSDRFSAERTGGSVSTLTIQRTQQEDSAVYLCASSLDRGAIQYFGAGTRLSVL.

This clonotype was observed at least ten times. V is TRBV3-1 and J is TRBJ1-2, with 9 bases fitting TRBD1. The CDR3 has 14 residues. Unmatched junction bases numbered 4, after V lost 3 bases and J lost 5 bases. Germline-derived CDR1 and CDR2 are LGHDT and YNNKEL (reference sequence). The CDR3 spells CASSQWTGEYGYTF. Written as DNA, the CDR3 is TGTGCCAGCAGCCAGTGGACAGGGGAATATGGCTACACCTTC.

This clonotype was observed at least ten times. In DNA, the CDR3 is TGTGCCAGCAGCGAAAGGGCCACCTACGAGCAGTACTTC. This codes for CASSERATYEQYF. This chain connects TRBV7-2 to TRBJ2-7; unclear D gene. V gave up 5 bases and J gave up 2 bases, with 10 bases separating them. This CDR3 has 13 amino acids. CDR1 and CDR2 from the germline V gene are SGHTA and FQGNSA.

This clonotype was picked up many times. V is TRBV6-2 or TRBV6-3 and J is TRBJ2-2; 13 bases are a match to TRBD2. Germline loops: CDR1 MNHEY, CDR2 SVGEGT. The CDR3 contains 16 residues. Unmatched junction bases numbered 7, after V lost 6 bases and J lost 6 bases. CDR3: CASSPGLAGVAGELFF. In DNA, the CDR3 is TGTGCCAGCAGCCCTGGACTAGCGGGAGTGGCCGGGGAGCTGTTTTTT.

The chain is built from TRBV15 and TRBJ1-1, with a weak D call TRBD1 (6 bases). V gave up 5 bases and J gave up 4 bases, with 17 bases separating them. The germline CDR1 and CDR2 sequences are LNHNV and YYDKDF (reference sequence). The CDR3 length is 15 residues. CDR3 DNA sequence: TGTGCCACCAGCGAAGACCAGGGGATCTTCACTGAAGCTTTCTTT. Protein sequence: CATSEDQGIFTEAFF.

This clonotype was seen a few times. The chain joins TRBV12-3 or TRBV12-4 to TRBJ1-5; D is undetermined. This CDR3 region has 14 residues. Trimming took off 3 bases at V and 3 bases at J, with 9 bases between the two ends. CDR3 DNA sequence: TGTGCCAGCAGTTTGGATAAACTCAATCAGCCCCAGCATTTT. Translating gives CASSLDKLNQPQHF.

This clonotype appeared many times. The V call is TRBV12-3 or TRBV12-4, the J call TRBJ1-5; no definite D call. The CDR3 totals 13 residues. V lost 5 bases and J lost 7, with 12 bases in between. The CDR3 spells CASSGRRVQPQHF. The CDR3 nucleotides read TGTGCCAGCAGTGGTCGGAGGGTGCAGCCCCAGCATTTT.

This clonotype was found many times. This chain connects TRBV7-2 to TRBJ1-2, with 8 bases lining up with TRBD1. CDR3 length: 17 amino acids. Trimming cost V 5 bases and J 7 bases; bases outside gene matches: 18. From germline, CDR1 is SGHTA and CDR2 FQGNSA. The CDR3 nucleotides are TGTGCCAGCAGCGCGGCGGCCAGGGGGCGTCGAGGGGGTGGCTACACCTTC. As protein: CASSAAARGRRGGGYTF.

This clonotype appeared a few times. The V gene is TRBV7-2, the J gene TRBJ2-5, with TRBD2 as a possible D gene (6 bases). This CDR3 contains 15 residues. CDR1 SGHTA and CDR2 FQGNSA come from the germline V gene. Trimming took off 0 bases at V and 2 bases at J, with 10 bases between the two ends. The DNA of the CDR3 is TGTGCCAGCAGCTTAGCCGGACTAAAACAAGAGACCCAGTACTTC. The encoded protein is CASSLAGLKQETQYF.